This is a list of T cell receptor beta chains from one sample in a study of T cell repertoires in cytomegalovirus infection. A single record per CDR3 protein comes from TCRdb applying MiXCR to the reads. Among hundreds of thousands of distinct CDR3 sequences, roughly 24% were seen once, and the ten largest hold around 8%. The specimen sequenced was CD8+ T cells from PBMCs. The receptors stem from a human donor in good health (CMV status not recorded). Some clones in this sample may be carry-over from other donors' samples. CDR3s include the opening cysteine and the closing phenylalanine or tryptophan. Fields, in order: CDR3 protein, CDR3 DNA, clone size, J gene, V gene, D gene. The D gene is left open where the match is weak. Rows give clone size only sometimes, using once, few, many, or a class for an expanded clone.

CDR3aa: CATVAGGDEQFF; CDR3nt: TGTGCCACCGTAGCGGGGGGGGATGAGCAGTTCTTC; abundance: .; j_gene: TRBJ2-1; v_gene: TRBV27; d_gene: TRBD2
CDR3aa: CSARDEDRSSYEQYF; CDR3nt: TGCAGTGCTAGAGATGAAGACAGGAGCTCCTACGAGCAGTACTTC; abundance: few; j_gene: TRBJ2-7; v_gene: TRBV20-1; d_gene: .
CDR3aa: CSASPYEESNYGYTF; CDR3nt: TGCAGTGCTAGCCCCTACGAAGAATCTAACTATGGCTACACCTTC; abundance: .; j_gene: TRBJ1-2; v_gene: TRBV20-1; d_gene: .
CDR3aa: CATSRMGTDNEQFF; CDR3nt: TGTGCCACCAGCAGAATGGGGACCGACAATGAGCAGTTCTTC; abundance: .; j_gene: TRBJ2-1; v_gene: TRBV15; d_gene: .
CDR3aa: CASSLGNRVNQPQHF; CDR3nt: TGTGCCAGCAGCTTAGGTAACAGGGTTAATCAGCCCCAGCATTTT; abundance: few; j_gene: TRBJ1-5; v_gene: TRBV13; d_gene: .
CDR3aa: CAIRTLDRGEAFF; CDR3nt: TGTGCCATCAGGACATTAGACAGGGGTGAAGCTTTCTTT; abundance: .; j_gene: TRBJ1-1; v_gene: TRBV10-3; d_gene: TRBD1
CDR3aa: CASSLTGQPLYNEQFF; CDR3nt: TGTGCCAGCAGCTTAACGGGGCAGCCGTTATACAATGAGCAGTTCTTC; abundance: many; j_gene: TRBJ2-1; v_gene: TRBV7-2; d_gene: .
CDR3aa: CSAIHWTGGVYEQYF; CDR3nt: TGCAGTGCTATTCACTGGACAGGGGGCGTTTACGAGCAGTACTTC; abundance: .; j_gene: TRBJ2-7; v_gene: TRBV20-1; d_gene: TRBD1
CDR3aa: CASSLEPSRTDTQYF; CDR3nt: TGTGCCAGCAGCTTAGAGCCCTCCCGCACAGATACGCAGTATTTT; abundance: many; j_gene: TRBJ2-3; v_gene: TRBV7-2; d_gene: .
CDR3aa: CSVETGQETQYF; CDR3nt: TGCAGCGTTGAAACAGGCCAAGAGACCCAGTACTTC; abundance: .; j_gene: TRBJ2-5; v_gene: TRBV29-1; d_gene: .
CDR3aa: CASSYVPIQDGYTF; CDR3nt: TGTGCCAGCAGTTACGTTCCCATACAAGATGGCTACACCTTC; abundance: .; j_gene: TRBJ1-2; v_gene: TRBV6-6; d_gene: .
CDR3aa: CASSTAPVWGYTF; CDR3nt: TGTGCCAGCAGCACGGCTCCGGTCTGGGGCTACACCTTC; abundance: .; j_gene: TRBJ1-2; v_gene: TRBV7-9; d_gene: .
CDR3aa: CASSIASGGNNEQFF; CDR3nt: TGTGCCAGTAGTATAGCCAGCGGGGGGAACAATGAGCAGTTCTTC; abundance: .; j_gene: TRBJ2-1; v_gene: TRBV19; d_gene: TRBD2
CDR3aa: CASSSGNNYEQYF; CDR3nt: TGTGCCAGCAGCTCCGGGAACAACTACGAGCAGTACTTC; abundance: many; j_gene: TRBJ2-7; v_gene: TRBV7-8; d_gene: .
CDR3aa: CASGQGAGYTF; CDR3nt: TGTGCCAGTGGACAGGGGGCTGGCTACACCTTC; abundance: many; j_gene: TRBJ1-2; v_gene: TRBV27; d_gene: TRBD1
CDR3aa: CASSQDLWGGNQPQHF; CDR3nt: TGCGCCAGCAGCCAAGATCTATGGGGGGGGAATCAGCCCCAGCATTTT; abundance: .; j_gene: TRBJ1-5; v_gene: TRBV4-3; d_gene: .
CDR3aa: CASSLERLSGANVLTF; CDR3nt: TGTGCCAGCAGTTTAGAACGGCTCTCTGGGGCCAACGTCCTGACTTTC; abundance: few; j_gene: TRBJ2-6; v_gene: TRBV28; d_gene: .
CDR3aa: CASSSGQGIDNEQFF; CDR3nt: TGTGCCAGCAGCTCTGGACAGGGAATAGACAATGAGCAGTTCTTC; abundance: many; j_gene: TRBJ2-1; v_gene: TRBV11-3; d_gene: TRBD1
CDR3aa: CSALGQFSYNEQFF; CDR3nt: TGCAGTGCCCTGGGACAGTTCTCCTACAATGAGCAGTTCTTC; abundance: .; j_gene: TRBJ2-1; v_gene: TRBV20-1; d_gene: TRBD1
CDR3aa: CASSFLGFNSPLHF; CDR3nt: TGTGCCAGCAGCTTCCTCGGTTTTAATTCACCCCTCCACTTT; abundance: many; j_gene: TRBJ1-6; v_gene: TRBV6-1; d_gene: .
CDR3aa: CASSQGTARGYGYTF; CDR3nt: TGCGCCAGCAGCCAAGGGACAGCAAGGGGATATGGCTACACCTTC; abundance: .; j_gene: TRBJ1-2; v_gene: TRBV4-3; d_gene: .
CDR3aa: CASSLSPEMNTEAFF; CDR3nt: TGTGCCAGCAGCTTGAGCCCAGAAATGAACACTGAAGCTTTCTTT; abundance: many; j_gene: TRBJ1-1; v_gene: TRBV7-2; d_gene: .
CDR3aa: CSGLGGHGGLTDTQYF; CDR3nt: TGCAGCGGTCTTGGGGGCCACGGGGGGCTCACAGATACGCAGTATTTT; abundance: .; j_gene: TRBJ2-3; v_gene: TRBV29-1; d_gene: .
CDR3aa: CASSLWDLNNSPLHF; CDR3nt: TGTGCCAGCAGCTTATGGGACCTAAATAATTCACCCCTCCACTTT; abundance: many; j_gene: TRBJ1-6; v_gene: TRBV7-2; d_gene: .
CDR3aa: CSVGELGYPNEKLFF; CDR3nt: TGCAGCGTTGGGGAGTTAGGTTACCCTAATGAAAAACTGTTTTTT; abundance: few; j_gene: TRBJ1-4; v_gene: TRBV29-1; d_gene: .
CDR3aa: CASRRWQGDTGELFF; CDR3nt: TGTGCCAGCAGAAGGTGGCAGGGAGACACCGGGGAGCTGTTTTTT; abundance: .; j_gene: TRBJ2-2; v_gene: TRBV6-4; d_gene: .
CDR3aa: CASRRTGQETQYF; CDR3nt: TGTGCCAGCAGGAGGACAGGGCAAGAGACCCAGTACTTC; abundance: many; j_gene: TRBJ2-5; v_gene: TRBV7-2; d_gene: TRBD1
CDR3aa: CASSYPMTSGGENEQFF; CDR3nt: TGTGCCAGCAGTTACCCTATGACTAGCGGGGGAGAGAATGAGCAGTTCTTC; abundance: .; j_gene: TRBJ2-1; v_gene: TRBV6-6; d_gene: TRBD2
CDR3aa: CASSHKHLSSLGEQFF; CDR3nt: TGTGCCAGCAGCCATAAGCATCTCTCCTCTCTCGGTGAGCAGTTCTTC; abundance: few; j_gene: TRBJ2-1; v_gene: TRBV14; d_gene: .
CDR3aa: CSARTRDREGEKLFF; CDR3nt: TGCAGTGCTAGGACCCGGGACAGGGAGGGTGAAAAACTGTTTTTT; abundance: .; j_gene: TRBJ1-4; v_gene: TRBV20-1; d_gene: TRBD1
CDR3aa: CASKRVAKNIQYF; CDR3nt: TGTGCCAGCAAAAGGGTAGCCAAAAACATTCAGTACTTC; abundance: few; j_gene: TRBJ2-4; v_gene: TRBV6-2/TRBV6-3; d_gene: .
CDR3aa: CASSHYEGDTGELFF; CDR3nt: TGTGCCAGCAGTCACTATGAGGGGGACACCGGGGAGCTGTTTTTT; abundance: .; j_gene: TRBJ2-2; v_gene: TRBV25-1; d_gene: .
CDR3aa: CASGLGEQFF; CDR3nt: TGTGCCAGCGGGCTGGGCGAGCAGTTCTTC; abundance: .; j_gene: TRBJ2-1; v_gene: TRBV6-6; d_gene: .
CDR3aa: CSASPVGGGELFF; CDR3nt: TGCAGTGCTAGTCCGGTTGGGGGCGGGGAGCTGTTTTTT; abundance: .; j_gene: TRBJ2-2; v_gene: TRBV20-1; d_gene: .
CDR3aa: CASSSYRDSPYNEQFF; CDR3nt: TGTGCCAGCAGCTCTTACCGGGACAGCCCATACAATGAGCAGTTCTTC; abundance: few; j_gene: TRBJ2-1; v_gene: TRBV5-6; d_gene: TRBD1
CDR3aa: CASRPRTGIDEQYF; CDR3nt: TGTGCCAGCCGCCCGAGGACAGGCATCGACGAGCAGTACTTC; abundance: .; j_gene: TRBJ2-7; v_gene: TRBV19; d_gene: TRBD1
CDR3aa: CASSLPGGGEKLFF; CDR3nt: TGTGCCAGCAGTCTACCCGGGGGTGGCGAAAAACTGTTTTTT; abundance: .; j_gene: TRBJ1-4; v_gene: TRBV12-3/TRBV12-4; d_gene: .
CDR3aa: CASRLLSFPSGQETQYF; CDR3nt: TGTGCCAGTCGGCTTCTATCTTTCCCCAGTGGCCAAGAGACCCAGTACTTC; abundance: .; j_gene: TRBJ2-5; v_gene: TRBV12-3/TRBV12-4; d_gene: .
CDR3aa: CASSLGQGAKGSNQPQHF; CDR3nt: TGTGCCAGCAGCTTGGGACAGGGGGCAAAAGGGAGCAATCAGCCCCAGCATTTT; abundance: .; j_gene: TRBJ1-5; v_gene: TRBV7-2; d_gene: TRBD1
CDR3aa: CASSYRTGGYGTDTQYF; CDR3nt: TGTGCCAGCAGTTACCGGACAGGGGGGTACGGCACAGATACGCAGTATTTT; abundance: .; j_gene: TRBJ2-3; v_gene: TRBV6-1; d_gene: TRBD1
CDR3aa: CSVLTVNMNTEAFF; CDR3nt: TGCAGCGTCCTGACCGTCAACATGAACACTGAAGCTTTCTTT; abundance: few; j_gene: TRBJ1-1; v_gene: TRBV29-1; d_gene: .
CDR3aa: CASSRQGSREQYF; CDR3nt: TGTGCCAGCAGCCGACAGGGGTCGCGGGAGCAGTACTTC; abundance: .; j_gene: TRBJ2-7; v_gene: TRBV7-3; d_gene: TRBD1
CDR3aa: CASSLKQGAIYNEQFF; CDR3nt: TGTGCCAGCAGCTTAAAACAGGGGGCGATCTACAATGAGCAGTTCTTC; abundance: many; j_gene: TRBJ2-1; v_gene: TRBV7-9; d_gene: TRBD1
CDR3aa: CASSSHRAILAGEQFF; CDR3nt: TGTGCCAGCAGTTCCCACAGGGCAATACTGGCGGGTGAGCAGTTCTTC; abundance: .; j_gene: TRBJ2-1; v_gene: TRBV11-2; d_gene: .
CDR3aa: CASSLKPRDRVNTEAFF; CDR3nt: TGTGCCAGCAGCTTAAAACCCCGGGACAGGGTAAACACTGAAGCTTTCTTT; abundance: many; j_gene: TRBJ1-1; v_gene: TRBV7-3; d_gene: TRBD1
CDR3aa: CASRRQGRNTEAFF; CDR3nt: TGTGCCAGCAGGAGACAGGGTCGGAACACTGAAGCTTTCTTT; abundance: .; j_gene: TRBJ1-1; v_gene: TRBV14; d_gene: TRBD1
CDR3aa: CANSYSGDSHQPQHF; CDR3nt: TGTGCCAACAGTTACTCAGGGGACAGTCATCAGCCCCAGCATTTT; abundance: .; j_gene: TRBJ1-5; v_gene: TRBV6-5; d_gene: TRBD1
CDR3aa: CASTATGYEQYF; CDR3nt: TGTGCCAGCACCGCGACAGGCTACGAGCAGTACTTC; abundance: few; j_gene: TRBJ2-7; v_gene: TRBV6-2/TRBV6-3; d_gene: .
CDR3aa: CASSEGHVGDGYTF; CDR3nt: TGTGCCAGCAGTGAAGGGCACGTCGGCGATGGCTACACCTTC; abundance: .; j_gene: TRBJ1-2; v_gene: TRBV25-1; d_gene: .
CDR3aa: CASSPFLSRTSGGAREQFF; CDR3nt: TGTGCCAGCAGCCCCTTCCTTTCCCGAACTAGCGGGGGGGCCCGTGAGCAGTTCTTC; abundance: many; j_gene: TRBJ2-1; v_gene: TRBV7-2; d_gene: TRBD2
CDR3aa: CASSPTGGRSYNEQFF; CDR3nt: TGTGCCAGCAGCCCCACCGGGGGTCGGTCCTACAATGAGCAGTTCTTC; abundance: many; j_gene: TRBJ2-1; v_gene: TRBV7-6; d_gene: .
CDR3aa: CASITGAHPQEFF; CDR3nt: TGTGCCAGTATCACAGGGGCCCACCCTCAGGAGTTCTTC; abundance: .; j_gene: TRBJ2-1; v_gene: TRBV19; d_gene: TRBD1